A selection of T cell receptor beta chains follows, all from one sample in a study of blood T cells in healthy people across ages. TCRdb processed the 5' RACE reads anew with MiXCR; each CDR3 protein has one entry. The table shows 1.4 million to 1.5 million distinct CDR3 sequences, with about 40% occurring only once. The sequencing sample was made of blood. All receptors derive from a woman between 18 and 29 years old in good health. Each CDR3 is given without its conserved first and last residue.

j_call v_call cdr3_aa
TRBJ2-7 TRBV6-1 ASSDYKVIYEQY
TRBJ2-5 TRBV6-1 ASSRDIPYQETQY
TRBJ2-3 TRBV12-3/TRBV12-4 ASSFGQNTQY
TRBJ2-7 TRBV7-3 ASSLYRGSNNEQY
TRBJ2-1 TRBV3-1 ASSQGGAIIEQF
TRBJ2-5 TRBV5-1 ASSFGDPQETQY
TRBJ2-3 TRBV5-6 ASSPVRRGPTDTQY
TRBJ1-1 TRBV20-1 SARDSGDREAF
TRBJ2-1 TRBV5-1 ASTGGTSGNEQF
TRBJ2-1 TRBV20-1 SARAPGTKDNEQF
NA TRBV6-6 ASSYSGTGQYEQY
TRBJ2-2 TRBV9 ASSDLRAGVVGELF
TRBJ1-4 TRBV6-1 ASSVPGGDEKLF
TRBJ1-2 TRBV7-6 ASSLGGTDGYT
TRBJ1-2 TRBV21-1 ASSKSPRSPYT
TRBJ1-1 TRBV24-1 ATSDAQGTEAF
TRBJ1-4 TRBV6-1 ASSTRTGGVEKLF
NA TRBV5-1 ASSLPSGVGLNEQY
TRBJ1-2 TRBV5-5 ASSSRTGANYGYT
TRBJ1-4 TRBV2 ASNSMAVATNEKLF
TRBJ1-1 TRBV28 ASSHGRIFPEGQSNTEAF
TRBJ2-1 TRBV7-8 ASIPHWGGSSEQF
NA TRBV5-1 ASSLGGGFKNIQY
TRBJ1-1 TRBV6-1 ASRPGALNTEAF
TRBJ2-5 TRBV29-1 SSVEETQY
TRBJ2-1 TRBV12-3/TRBV12-4 ASSLGDYEFSEQF
TRBJ2-7 TRBV28 ASSLRGLAGYYEQY
TRBJ1-4 TRBV10-3 AISGGENEKLF
TRBJ2-1 TRBV9 ASSVETGGKDEQF
TRBJ1-5 TRBV6-5 ASSYSSRENQPQH
TRBJ1-2 TRBV12-3/TRBV12-4 ASSFDGSLGYT
TRBJ2-5 TRBV4-2 ASSQDAGGGAQETQY
NA TRBV18 ASSGEVYEQY
NA TRBV10-3 AISDETGNSYEQY
TRBJ2-7 TRBV6-1 ASSLSWVGQSYEQY
TRBJ2-7 TRBV6-5 ASRPLAGSSYEQY
TRBJ2-7 TRBV12-3/TRBV12-4 ASSLESGGGYEQY
TRBJ2-4 TRBV12-3/TRBV12-4 ASSFENRNIQY
TRBJ2-7 TRBV20-1 SAVAGGPYEQY
TRBJ2-3 TRBV12-3/TRBV12-4 ASNVFGRDTDTQY
TRBJ2-2 TRBV6-1 ASTKDRNTGELF
TRBJ1-2 TRBV5-5 ASSLSGQGSSYGYT
TRBJ2-7 TRBV18 ASSPLEITPYEQY